What follows are 28 T cell receptor beta chains derived from one specimen sequenced in a study of a mutant IDH1 vaccine in newly diagnosed glioma. Noted time point: week 35, safety follow-up. Topical imiquimod accompanied each vaccine dose, which consisted of 300 ug of mutant IDH1 20-mer peptide. Their antigens remain unidentified. TCRdb's copy holds only in-frame clones and misses some; the assay was immunoSEQ multiplex PCR. This sample has tens of thousands of clones, with around four fifths found just once. The sample consisted of PBMCs, taken from a glioma patient whose treatment included an IDH1 peptide vaccine. Receptors originate from a man aged 25-45 years with glioma.

A few counts support this clone. This chain connects TRBV4-2 to TRBJ1-2; 8 nucleotides match TRBD1. The CDR3 is 16 amino acids. V lost 0 bases and J lost 3; bases outside the gene matches: 6. CDR1 LGHNA and CDR2 YNFKEQ come from the germline V gene. The chain's CDR3 is CASSQDRGPGYYGYTF. The CDR3 bases are TGTGCCAGCAGCCAAGACAGGGGGCCAGGATACTATGGCTACACCTTC.

This chain uses TRBV5-1 with TRBJ2-5; 7 bases map to TRBD1. The J segment lost 4 bases and the V segment lost 3 bases, leaving 12 bases of the junction unmatched. The germline V gene encodes CDR1 SGHRS and CDR2 YFSETQ. The CDR3 is made up of 16 amino acids. The CDR3 sequence is CASSWGLGGAGETQYF. The CDR3 DNA reads as TGCGCCAGCAGCTGGGGGTTAGGGGGCGCCGGAGAGACCCAGTACTTC.

This CDR3 is CASSFDRGDYGYTF. CDR3 DNA sequence: TGTGCCAGCAGCTTTGACAGGGGGGACTATGGCTACACCTTC. The V call is TRBV11-2, the J call TRBJ1-2; 9 positions agree with TRBD1. V lost 3 bases and J lost 3; bases outside the gene matches: 2. The germline CDR1 and CDR2 sequences are SGHAT and FQNNGV. CDR3 length: 14 amino acids.

V and J are TRBV7-2 and TRBJ1-5, with D unresolved. Germline CDR1 is SGHTA and CDR2 is FQGNSA. V lost 5 bases to trimming and J lost 6 bases, with 11 bases between them. This CDR3 spans 13 amino acids. CDR3: CASSLTGVQPQHF. The CDR3 nucleotides read TGTGCCAGCAGCCTCACCGGAGTTCAGCCCCAGCATTTT.

This chain connects TRBV4-2 to TRBJ2-7, with D perhaps matching TRBD2 (5 bases). Germline V CDR1 and CDR2: LGHNA, YNFKEQ. V lost 1 base to trimming and J lost 1 base, with 11 bases between them. The CDR3 extends over 15 amino acids. The CDR3 DNA reads as TGTGCCAGCAGCCAAGCGGATCGGGGTTCCTACGAGCAGTACTTC. Translation gives CASSQADRGSYEQYF.

CDR3 loop: CASSGAPHRQILSYEQYF. CDR3 DNA sequence: TGTGCCAGCAGTGGTGCCCCCCATCGGCAGATCCTATCCTACGAGCAGTACTTC. The chain links TRBV2 to TRBJ2-7; the D is unclear. The CDR3 covers 18 residues. V lost 4 bases, J lost 1 base, and 23 bases lay in between. The germline CDR1 and CDR2 sequences are SNHLY and FYNNEI.

The V gene is TRBV27, the J gene TRBJ1-1, with D maybe TRBD1 (6 bases). Trimming took off 0 bases at V and 6 bases at J, with 8 bases between the two ends. Germline lookup yields CDR1 MNHEY and CDR2 SMNVEV (reference sequence). The CDR3 covers 13 residues. CDR3 coding DNA: TGTGCCAGCAGTTTATCGACAGGACCTGAAGCTTTCTTT. It codes for CASSLSTGPEAFF.

The rearrangement links TRBV5-6 to TRBJ2-2; D unresolved. The CDR3 totals 18 residues. Germline V gives CDR1 SGHDT, CDR2 YYEEEE. Trimming left V 4 bases short and J 0 bases short, with 19 bases between. For the CDR3, the DNA is TGTGCCAGCAGCCACATAGGACCCAACCGCCCGAACACCGGGGAGCTGTTTTTT. Translation: CASSHIGPNRPNTGELFF.

The V and J genes are TRBV6-4 and TRBJ2-3; TRBD1 matches 12 bases. Losses at the gene ends were 0 bases for V and 4 bases for J; bases not matched to a gene: 2. Germline lookup yields CDR1 MRHNA and CDR2 SNTAGT. The CDR3 runs 16 residues. CDR3 DNA sequence: TGTGCCAGCAGTGACTCCGGGACAGGGGGCGCAGATACGCAGTATTTT. Its translation is CASSDSGTGGADTQYF.

J is TRBJ2-1 and V is TRBV6-5, with D hard to call. The V gene lost 6 bases and the J gene lost 4 bases, with 16 bases spanning the gap. The CDR3 is 15 residues long. Per the germline V gene, CDR1 is MNHEY and CDR2 is SVGAGI. This chain's CDR3 is CASSIRWDMYNEQFF. The CDR3 coding sequence is TGTGCCAGCAGCATCCGGTGGGATATGTACAATGAGCAGTTCTTC.

V gene TRBV5-1 combines with J gene TRBJ1-1; weak D call: TRBD1 (5 bases). The V end lost 1 base, the J end lost 1 base, and 11 bases lay between the germline ends. The CDR3 covers 15 residues. The V gene's germline CDR1 is SGHRS and CDR2 YFSETQ. The CDR3 DNA is TGCGCCAGCAGCTTGTTCGGCGGGGCGAACACTGAAGCTTTCTTT. It specifies CASSLFGGANTEAFF.

The V call is TRBV5-4, the J call TRBJ1-1, with D perhaps matching TRBD1 (5 bases). CDR3 length equals 14 residues. Deletions cut 0 bases from V and 0 bases from J, with 6 bases between. CDR1 SGHNT and CDR2 YYREEE come from the germline V gene (reference sequence). In nucleotides, the CDR3 is TGTGCCAGCAGCTTGGAGGGGCTGAACACTGAAGCTTTCTTT. Translation: CASSLEGLNTEAFF.

Only a few counts were recorded for this clone. The V call is TRBV6-6, the J call TRBJ2-6; a possible D gene is TRBD2 (6 bases). This CDR3 has 16 residues. V was cut by 0 bases and J by 0 bases, with 6 bases left in between. Germline lookup yields CDR1 MNHNY and CDR2 SVGAGI (reference sequence). The CDR3 DNA follows: TGTGCCAGCAGTTACTCGGGGGGCTCTGGGGCCAACGTCCTGACTTTC. This translates into CASSYSGGSGANVLTF.

This clone was seen a single time. The J gene is TRBJ1-3, the V gene TRBV5-1; 7 positions match TRBD1. The CDR3 runs 19 residues. Germline V gene data show CDR1 as SGHRS and CDR2 as YFSETQ. Germline trimming cut 1 base from V and 1 base from J; bases unmatched to any gene: 14. This CDR3 reads CASSLNARGFVGSGNTIYF. The CDR3 region has the DNA TGCGCCAGCAGCTTGAACGCCAGGGGGTTCGTAGGTTCTGGAAACACCATATATTTT. Drawing the rest from reference TRBV5-1 and TRBJ1-3, the complete variable domain is KAGVTQTPRYLIKTRGQQVTLSCSPISGHRSVSWYQQTPGQGLQFLFEYFSETQRNKGNFPGRFSGRQFSNSRSEMNVSTLELGDSALYLCASSLNARGFVGSGNTIYFGEGSWLTVV.

This clone has only a few counts. The rearrangement uses TRBV7-6 and TRBJ1-4; D gene unclear. V was pared by 5 bases and J by 0 bases, with 13 bases between. Germline assignment: CDR1 SGHVS and CDR2 FNYEAQ. This CDR3 has 16 residues. This CDR3 is CASSPGRGPTNEKLFF. The CDR3, as DNA: TGTGCCAGCAGCCCAGGCCGAGGTCCAACTAATGAAAAACTGTTTTTT.

The V gene is TRBV10-3, the J gene TRBJ2-2, with D hard to call. This CDR3 contains 14 residues. Per germline, CDR1 ENHRY and CDR2 SYGVKD. The V gene lost 3 bases and the J gene lost 4 bases, with 9 bases spanning the gap. The CDR3 here is CAISEPVATGELFF. Written as DNA, the CDR3 is TGTGCCATCAGTGAACCGGTGGCCACCGGGGAGCTGTTTTTT.

The chain combines TRBV6-5 with TRBJ2-1; D gene ambiguous. With 3 bases removed from V and 6 bases from J, the gap between germline ends came to 9 bases. Germline CDR1 and CDR2: MNHEY and SVGAGI. CDR3 length equals 13 residues. CDR3 residues: CASSYSFRNEQFF. CDR3 bases: TGTGCCAGCAGTTATTCGTTCCGCAATGAGCAGTTCTTC.

This clone occurred once. The genes are TRBV2 and TRBJ2-7, with D tentatively TRBD2 (5 bases). V lost 8 bases and J lost 0, with 11 bases in between. CDR1 is SNHLY and CDR2 is FYNNEI in the germline V gene. The CDR3 runs to 13 residues. As DNA, the CDR3 is TGTGCCAGCCGATGGACTTTCTCCTACGAGCAGTACTTC. Protein sequence: CASRWTFSYEQYF.

At least ten counts were recorded for this clone. This CDR3 reads CAISEPLRGGGGASTDTQYF. The CDR3 DNA is TGTGCCATCAGTGAGCCCCTCAGGGGGGGCGGGGGCGCTAGCACAGATACGCAGTATTTT. The V and J genes are TRBV10-3 and TRBJ2-3; D is perhaps TRBD1 or TRBD2 (7 bases each). V lost 2 bases and J 0 bases, leaving 24 bases between the germline ends. The CDR3 covers 20 residues. CDR1 ENHRY and CDR2 SYGVKD come from the germline V gene.

By sample fraction, this clone is medium-sized. The chain joins TRBV6-1 to TRBJ1-1; TRBD1 aligns across 7 bases. The CDR3 contains 13 residues. The V segment lost 7 bases and the J segment 6 bases; nucleotides outside the gene matches: 8. CDR1 is MNHNS and CDR2 is SASEGT in the germline V gene. The CDR3 DNA reads TGTGCCAGCATAGAGACAGGGTTCGCTGAAGCTTTCTTT. Amino acid sequence: CASIETGFAEAFF.

The sample holds one count of this clone. The rearrangement joins TRBV5-1 to TRBJ2-3, with D possibly TRBD2 on 5 matching bases. The germline V gene encodes CDR1 SGHRS and CDR2 YFSETQ. There are 15 residues in the CDR3. Trimming took 2 bases from V and 0 from J, leaving 10 bases between them. CDR3 region: CASSFGRSSTDTQYF. CDR3 sequence (DNA): TGCGCCAGCAGCTTTGGGAGATCTAGCACAGATACGCAGTATTTT.

This rearrangement joins TRBV29-1 to TRBJ1-1; D gene uncertain. V was pared by 4 bases and J by 3 bases, with 12 bases between. The CDR3 sequence is 13 residues long. Germline V gives CDR1 SQVTM, CDR2 ANQGSEA. CDR3 coding DNA: TGCAGCGTTGTACAGAGAGCGGACACTGAAGCTTTCTTT. Amino acids: CSVVQRADTEAFF.

The chain has TRBV6-5 and TRBJ1-6; possible D gene TRBD1, 6 bases. CDR1 is MNHEY and CDR2 is SVGAGI in the germline V gene. This CDR3 is 15 amino acids long. The germline V and J ends were trimmed by 2 bases and 9 bases, with 14 bases remaining between them. The CDR3 DNA reads as TGTGCCAGCAGTTACAACAGGGATAACGGTTCACCCCTCCACTTT. Translated: CASSYNRDNGSPLHF.

The rearrangement joins TRBV5-1 to TRBJ2-1; the D is unclear. The V gene lost 1 base and the J gene lost 6 bases, with 5 bases spanning the gap. The germline V gene encodes CDR1 SGHRS and CDR2 YFSETQ. The CDR3 totals 12 residues. The CDR3 DNA is TGCGCCAGCAGCTTGACTCTCAATGAGCAGTTCTTC. Amino acids: CASSLTLNEQFF.

The chain combines TRBV6-1 with TRBJ1-2; 11 positions agree with TRBD1. The CDR3 is 18 residues long. J gave up 7 bases and V 2 bases, and 15 bases lay outside the gene matches. Per the germline V gene, CDR1 is MNHNS and CDR2 is SASEGT. The DNA of the CDR3 is TGTGCCAGCAGTGAACGCAGGACAGGGGGCGCAATCTCTCTTGGCTACACCTTC. Protein sequence: CASSERRTGGAISLGYTF.

The sample holds one count of this clone. The genes are TRBV7-9 and TRBJ2-3; maybe TRBD1 (5 bases). There are 14 residues in the CDR3. CDR1 SEHNR and CDR2 FQNEAQ come from the germline V gene (reference sequence). Trimming shortened V by 3 bases and J by 5 bases, and 12 bases separated the two germline ends. The CDR3 nucleotides are TGTGCCAGCAGCTTCTCAGGGTTGGGAGATACGCAGTATTTT. The encoded protein is CASSFSGLGDTQYF.

Comment on this clone: The junction and the germline gene differ at one end; a read error may be behind it. V usage is TRBV29-1 and J usage is TRBJ1-1; D is unclear. This CDR3 contains 14 residues. Germline V CDR1 and CDR2: SQVTM, ANQGSEA. The CDR3 DNA sequence: TGCAGCTCCGAGGGCGTACTCCCGAACGCTGAAGCTTTCTTT. Its protein is CSSEGVLPNAEAFF.

This clone was detected a few times. The chain combines TRBV19 with TRBJ1-4; 8 bases are a match to TRBD1. This CDR3 contains 16 residues. V shed 4 bases and J 10 bases; nucleotides not matched to a gene: 14. The V gene's germline CDR1 is LNHDA and CDR2 SQIVND (reference sequence). In DNA, the CDR3 is TGTGCCAGTAGTAAAATTTCATGGACAGGGTTTGCAAAACTGTTTTTT. It is translated as CASSKISWTGFAKLFF.